The sequence of this T cell receptor beta chain was determined in a study of cytomegalovirus exposure and HLA in healthy donors (dated by TCRdb to about 2017). Context from the whole study: According to an earlier analysis of 587 of the donors, about 179 million T cells yielded over 90 million unique TCR beta sequences and around 300 Gb of sequence data. An early release covering roughly 640 HLA-typed donors comprised approximately 290 gigabases of sequencing data and tens of millions of unique TCR sequences. The genetic ancestry cluster associated with self-reported Caucasian donors included about 81% of the roughly 410 genotyped donors. The study aimed to test whether signatures of past pathogen exposure could be identified by cataloging public T cell receptors. The T cell repertoires of around 730 subjects were profiled by immunosequencing and related to cytomegalovirus serostatus. A separate validation cohort of 100 to 150 different subjects was used in addition to the approximately 700-subject first cohort. High-throughput TCR immunosequencing, statistical association of individual TCRs with disease status, and machine learning were combined to predict cytomegalovirus infection status. A later analysis re-examined previously published TCR beta repertoires from roughly 720 donors and added high-resolution HLA genotyping to investigate patterns of TCR occurrence. The later analysis used no new phenotypic data to find candidate immune exposures, relying instead on TCR beta sequences and their occurrence across donors. An earlier analysis of 500 to 750 of the donors applied high-throughput TCR beta sequencing to assess whether each TCR beta V gene segment acted as functional or pseudogenic. Donor age, sex, ethnicity and CMV serostatus were collected together with the repertoire data. In a later genetic analysis, genome-wide SNP genotypes for about three fifths of the roughly 670 donors were used, and that subset was treated as a discovery cohort. All discovery cohort repertoires had been generated using a single sequencing platform. HLA typing covered class I and class II loci at four-digit resolution. Typing coverage differed by locus: A, B, C, DRB1 and DQB1 were typed in roughly 620-640 donors, DQA1 in about 510, DPA1 in over 600, and DPB1 in 472. About five DR-DQ haplotypes were handled as single units for association and clustering because linkage in the cohort was strong. Across some 400 genotyped donors of the cohort, an average of approximately 220,000 unique TCR beta nucleotide sequences per donor were sequenced, and roughly 20% of those sequences were non-productive. What the work shows at the level of the full study, not this receptor alone: Strong co-occurrence of HLA alleles, especially DR and DQ, made assigning TCR associations to individual alleles difficult. Compared with the 666-donor mean, donors in an Asian-associated ancestry cluster had fewer N-insertions in productive TCRs, according to a later genetic analysis. A later analysis reported that several top co-occurrence clusters appeared linked to parvovirus B19, influenza, CMV and Epstein-Barr virus. A later analysis found that most CMV-associated TCR beta chains appeared HLA-restricted, with HLA associations seemingly driven largely by CMV exposure. The sequencing pipeline was judged likely to have produced a cluster of highly shared sequence variants as a technical artifact. HLA typing was unavailable for some donors at each locus, so association tests used only the typed subset. Specific HLA alleles were associated with around 18,000 TCR beta sequences at a false discovery rate of 0.05 in a later analysis. In vitro tests confirmed that a few of the cytomegalovirus-associated TCR beta chains recognize cytomegalovirus antigens. Broadly in line with IMGT annotations, most TCR beta V segments showed up in productive rearrangements about 87% or about 30% of the time in an earlier analysis of around 550 of the donors. Because counts were too low, around 18 rarely observed V segments, including chromosome 9 orphons, were left out of the earlier analysis of some 600 of the donors. The authors suggested that the approach could potentially be generalized to other disease states and immunological phenotypes. A total of about 150 TCR beta chains were listed by the study as associated with cytomegalovirus. CMV serostatus was the only immune exposure information available for the cohort. Correlated functional status among segregating V segments might reflect linkage disequilibrium, but an unknown experimental factor could not be ruled out. Cytomegalovirus status was reported to be diagnosed by the classifier with high specificity and sensitivity in both the original and validation cohorts. In a later genetic analysis, a missense DCLRE1C variant was associated with V-gene and J-gene trimming of TCR beta chains, and the association was replicated in an independent cohort. Compared with equally common non-associated chains, HLA-associated TCR beta chains in a later analysis were more clonally expanded and had lower generation probabilities. Presence/absence analyses assumed roughly uniform sequencing depth across donors, an assumption that may not hold. Most TCR sequences were seen in very few donors, while some public TCRs were found in many individuals. A later analysis found that TCR association rates varied across HLA loci, with DRB1 alleles showing the most associated TCRs and HLA-C alleles the fewest. The cohort was sequenced for TCR beta chains only, and without alpha or paired-chain data the features that could be detected were limited. A further reported finding was that TCR beta sequences accurately predicted the HLA-A and HLA-B alleles for most subjects in the first cohort.

The library came from the immunoSEQ multiplex PCR assay. A mixture of 60 forward primers for TCR Vbeta segments and 13 reverse primers for TCR Jbeta segments was used in the multiplex PCR. Amplification of the CDR3 region of rearranged TCR beta genes was performed with a multiplex PCR assay on genomic DNA. The amplified TCR beta libraries were sequenced on the Illumina HiSeq System as 87-base-pair reads. In the paper's pipeline: In a later analysis, tens of millions of unique TCR beta chains were counted across the 500 to 850 repertoires, and about 9.9 million of these chains were shared by at least two donors. To remove PCR and sequencing errors, raw reads were error-corrected and collapsed into unique sequences using a nearest-neighbor algorithm that merged closely related sequences. CDR3 sequences were aligned to IMGT reference sequences to assign V, D and J gene segments. For a sequence to be retained, at least a six-nucleotide match to both a V gene segment and a J gene segment was required. A rearrangement counted as productive if the CDR3 had no stop codons and remained in frame with V and J, and every other rearrangement counted as non-productive. Following IMGT convention, CDR3 was defined as the stretch from the second conserved V-encoded cysteine up to the conserved J-encoded phenylalanine. Sequences without an unambiguous match to a single V gene segment were excluded from the earlier analysis of approximately 560 of the donors. In an earlier analysis of several hundred of the donors, V segments were called functional above 56.7% productive rearrangements and were called segregating when the between-donor standard deviation exceeded 5%. A statistical classification framework was developed to diagnose cytomegalovirus status using the catalog of TCR beta chain sequences. V and J gene assignment, in a later analysis, came from comparing TCR nucleotide sequences with IMGT/GENE-DB human TR gene sequences. The TCRdist pipeline was used in a later analysis to assign CDR3 sequences and most-parsimonious VDJ recombination scenarios. In a later analysis, each TCR beta chain was defined by its CDR3 amino acid sequence together with its V-gene family, and reads lacking a unique V-gene family were excluded. To address suspected cross-contamination and a sequencing artifact, a later analysis removed some 620 highly shared, low-generation-probability nucleotide sequences. For each public chain, a later analysis derived a clonal expansion index from normalized ranks of inferred template counts within each repertoire. In a later analysis, generation probabilities were computed using a VDJ recombination model fitted to out-of-frame rearrangements, and the results were checked against IGoR. In a later analysis, TCR-TCR, TCR-HLA and TCR-CMV co-occurrence was scored with hypergeometric tests, and a repertoire-size bias correction was applied to TCR pairs. To estimate false discovery rates, a later analysis permuted the HLA or CMV assignments 20 times. A later analysis grouped co-occurring TCRs with DBSCAN, adding TCRdist sequence similarity when clustering within HLA-allele-positive subsets. For co-occurrence clustering, repertoires with fewer than 30,000 or more than 120,000 public chains were excluded, along with about five repertoires with anomalous nucleotide sharing. The table was pulled from immuneACCESS by TCRdb, which kept in-frame rearrangements only. Such tables lose some clones; where checked, under half of the loss comes from unresolved V genes, and the rest has no known cause. From that table come the V and J calls and clone size; the DNA was used to work out D and trimming. The sample table lists about 150,000 clones, around 80% of them with a count of one. The leading ten clones occupy about 4% of the sample.

Comments on this clone: This receptor's antigen is unknown. Base qualities are not at hand, and no much larger clone is one base apart.

The cohort consisted of some 730 healthy bone marrow donors. All cohort members were sampled while nominally healthy, although unrecorded immune exposures were likely present. The donor was CMV seronegative and belonged to the group of roughly 330 seronegative cohort members. A peripheral blood sample was provided by each donor, and peripheral blood mononuclear cells were used for TCR beta sequencing. The Qiagen DNeasy Blood Extraction Kit was used to extract genomic DNA from the blood cell samples. The sequence was collected from a woman in her 40s in good health and CMV-seronegative. Sequencing was performed on PBMCs.

DNA sequence: TGTGCCAGCAGCTCTCGGGATAGCTCCTACAATGAGCAGTTCTTC. It translates as CASSSRDSSYNEQFF. The sequence joins TRBV7-6 to TRBJ2-1; the best D guess is TRBD2, with 5 bases matching. The germline V gene sets CDR1 to SGHVS and CDR2 to FNYEAQ. The CDR3 sequence holds 15 residues, the cysteine and phenylalanine included. The DNA shown is the 45-base CDR3, in frame from base 1. Trimming removed 4 bases from V and 0 bases from J, leaving 10 bases between the germline ends.